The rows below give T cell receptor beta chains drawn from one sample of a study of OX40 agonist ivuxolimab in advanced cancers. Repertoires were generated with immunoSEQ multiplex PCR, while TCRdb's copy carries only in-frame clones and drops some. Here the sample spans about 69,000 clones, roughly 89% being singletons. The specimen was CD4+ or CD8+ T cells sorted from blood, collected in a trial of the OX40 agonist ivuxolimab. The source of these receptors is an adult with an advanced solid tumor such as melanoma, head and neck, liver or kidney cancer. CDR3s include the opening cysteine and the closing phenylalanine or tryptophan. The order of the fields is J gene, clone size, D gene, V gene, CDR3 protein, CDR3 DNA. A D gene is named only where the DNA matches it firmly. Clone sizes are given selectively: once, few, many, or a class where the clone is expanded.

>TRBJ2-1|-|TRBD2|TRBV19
CASSTKPGLAGGHGQFF
TGTGCCAGTAGTACAAAACCGGGACTAGCGGGAGGGCATGGGCAGTTCTTC
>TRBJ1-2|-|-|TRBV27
CASRSPSERRYTF
TGTGCCAGCCGATCCCCCTCTGAGCGACGCTACACCTTC
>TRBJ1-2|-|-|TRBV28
CASSLPTGRITGGYTF
TGTGCCAGCAGCCTACCGACAGGCAGGATAACGGGGGGCTACACCTTC
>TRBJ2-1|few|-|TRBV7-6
CASSSQWNSYNEQFF
TGTGCCAGCAGCTCTCAGTGGAACTCCTACAATGAGCAGTTCTTC
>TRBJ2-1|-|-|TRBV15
CATSRGVGLPYNEQFF
TGTGCCACCAGCAGAGGAGTAGGACTACCTTACAATGAGCAGTTCTTC
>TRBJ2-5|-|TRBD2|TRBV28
CASRLAGVETQYF
TGTGCCAGCAGACTAGCGGGAGTAGAGACCCAGTACTTC
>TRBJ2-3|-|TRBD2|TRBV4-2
CASSQGLAGGSDTQYF
TGTGCCAGCAGCCAAGGACTAGCGGGAGGGTCAGATACGCAGTATTTT
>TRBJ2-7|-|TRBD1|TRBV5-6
CASSLGGTGTYEQYF
TGTGCCAGCAGCTTGGGGGGGACAGGGACCTACGAGCAGTACTTC
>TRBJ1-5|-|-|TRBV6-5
CASSYLESGPQHF
TGTGCCAGCAGTTACCTGGAATCAGGGCCCCAGCATTTT
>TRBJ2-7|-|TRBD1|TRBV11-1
CASSFRDRNPFFSYEQYF
TGTGCCAGCAGCTTCCGGGACAGGAATCCTTTTTTCTCCTACGAGCAGTACTTC
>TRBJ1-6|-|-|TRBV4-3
CASSQTGRYNSPLHF
TGCGCCAGCAGCCAAACAGGGAGATATAATTCACCCCTCCACTTT
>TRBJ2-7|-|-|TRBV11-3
CASSPGTPYGEQYF
TGTGCCAGCAGTCCCGGGACTCCGTATGGAGAGCAGTACTTC
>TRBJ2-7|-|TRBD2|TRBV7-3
CASSPGGGRYEQYF
TGTGCCAGCAGCCCCGGGGGGGGGCGGTACGAGCAGTACTTC
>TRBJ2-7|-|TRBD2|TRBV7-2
CASSRSLAGVNEQYF
TGTGCCAGCAGCCGTTCCCTAGCGGGAGTTAACGAGCAGTACTTC
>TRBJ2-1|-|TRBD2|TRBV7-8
CATSGSGQFF
TGTGCCACCAGCGGGAGCGGGCAGTTCTTC
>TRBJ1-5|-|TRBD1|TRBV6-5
CASSYSDRAQPQHF
TGTGCCAGCAGTTACTCGGACAGGGCCCAGCCCCAGCATTTT
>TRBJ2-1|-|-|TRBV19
CASSMYNEQFF
TGTGCCAGTAGTATGTACAATGAGCAGTTCTTC
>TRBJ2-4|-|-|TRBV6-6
CASSFGTDLAKNIQYF
TGTGCCAGCAGTTTCGGGACGGATCTAGCCAAAAACATTCAGTACTTC
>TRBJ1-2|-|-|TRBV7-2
CASSFDRPNYGYTF
TGTGCCAGCAGTTTTGACAGGCCTAACTATGGCTACACCTTC
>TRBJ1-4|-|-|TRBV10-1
CASGSEGEKLFF
TGCGCCAGCGGGTCTGAAGGCGAAAAACTGTTTTTT
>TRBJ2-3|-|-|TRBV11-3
CASSSFWGSTDTQYF
TGTGCCAGCAGCTCGTTCTGGGGTTCCACAGATACGCAGTATTTT
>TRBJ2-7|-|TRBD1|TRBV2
CASTRRTGGSSYEQYF
TGTGCCAGCACCAGGAGGACAGGGGGCAGCTCCTACGAGCAGTACTTC
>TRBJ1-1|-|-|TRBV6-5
CASSYPGRLNTEAFF
TGTGCCAGCAGTTACCCCGGACGTTTGAACACTGAAGCTTTCTTT
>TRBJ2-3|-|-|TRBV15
CATSSSSGTESLVHTDTQYF
TGTGCCACCAGCAGTTCCTCCGGGACGGAATCCTTAGTTCACACAGATACGCAGTATTTT
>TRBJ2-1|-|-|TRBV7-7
CASSPGTHSYNEQFF
TGTGCTAGCAGCCCGGGGACACACTCCTACAATGAGCAGTTCTTC
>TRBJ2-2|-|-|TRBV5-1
CASTGHDLIGELFF
TGCGCCAGCACCGGACACGATCTCATCGGGGAGCTGTTTTTT
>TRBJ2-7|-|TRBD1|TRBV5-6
CASSWSLGQGDEQYF
TGTGCCAGCAGCTGGAGTCTGGGACAGGGGGACGAGCAGTACTTC
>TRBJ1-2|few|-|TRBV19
CASRPPGVDYGYTF
TGTGCCAGTAGACCCCCAGGGGTAGACTATGGCTACACCTTC
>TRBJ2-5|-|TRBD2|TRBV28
CASSLQGLAGEETQYF
TGTGCCAGCAGCCTCCAGGGACTAGCGGGAGAGGAGACCCAGTACTTC
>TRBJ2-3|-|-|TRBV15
CATSRRTGRTADTQYF
TGTGCCACCAGCAGACGGACGGGTAGAACGGCTGATACGCAGTATTTT
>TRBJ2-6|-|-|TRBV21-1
CASSKGDSSGANVLTF
TGTGCCAGCAGCAAAGGGGACAGTTCTGGGGCCAACGTCCTGACTTTC
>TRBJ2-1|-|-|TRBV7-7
CASSLGEGNEQFF
TGTGCTAGCAGCTTAGGGGAAGGGAATGAGCAGTTCTTC
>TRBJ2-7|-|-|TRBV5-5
CASSLGPKSYEQYF
TGTGCCAGCAGCTTGGGACCGAAGTCCTACGAGCAGTACTTC
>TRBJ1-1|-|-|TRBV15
CATSRDVGREAFF
TGTGCCACCAGCAGAGATGTGGGGCGTGAAGCTTTCTTT
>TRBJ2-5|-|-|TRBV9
CASSVQPARGTQYF
TGTGCCAGCAGCGTACAACCGGCCAGGGGGACCCAGTACTTC
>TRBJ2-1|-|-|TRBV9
CASSSQAGTNEFF
TGTGCCAGCAGCTCCCAGGCGGGGACCAATGAGTTCTTC
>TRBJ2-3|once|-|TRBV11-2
CASSPDTDTQYF
TGTGCCAGCAGCCCCGACACAGATACGCAGTATTTT
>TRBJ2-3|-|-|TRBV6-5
CASSYRNRETQYF
TGTGCCAGCAGTTACCGAAACAGGGAAACGCAGTATTTT
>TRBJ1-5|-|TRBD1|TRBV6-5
CASSYSSDRGDQPQHF
TGTGCCAGCAGTTACTCGTCGGACAGGGGGGATCAGCCCCAGCATTTT
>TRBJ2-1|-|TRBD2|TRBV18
CASSPRRTRDNEQFF
TGTGCCAGCTCACCAAGGAGGACTAGAGACAATGAGCAGTTCTTC
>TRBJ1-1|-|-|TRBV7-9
CASTDTGNTEAFF
TGTGCCAGCACGGATACAGGGAACACTGAAGCTTTCTTT
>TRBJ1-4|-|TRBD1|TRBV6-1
CASSEAGTGREKLFF
TGTGCCAGCAGTGAAGCCGGGACAGGGCGGGAAAAACTGTTTTTT
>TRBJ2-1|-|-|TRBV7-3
CASSPASRVNEQFF
TGTGCCAGCAGCCCCGCCTCAAGGGTCAATGAGCAGTTCTTC
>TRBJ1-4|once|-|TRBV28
CATNPRATNEKLFF
TGTGCCACCAACCCTCGTGCAACTAATGAAAAACTGTTTTTT
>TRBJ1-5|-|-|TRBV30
CAWTNRRDQPQHF
TGTGCCTGGACAAACAGGAGGGATCAGCCCCAGCATTTT
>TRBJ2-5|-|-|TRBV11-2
CASSSRGQVLGETQYF
TGTGCCAGCAGCTCTAGAGGACAAGTCTTGGGGGAGACCCAGTACTTC
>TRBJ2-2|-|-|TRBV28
CASSLGPNTGELFF
TGTGCCAGCAGCTTAGGTCCGAACACCGGGGAGCTGTTTTTT
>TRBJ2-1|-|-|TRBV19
CAAAGARYNEQFF
TGTGCCGCCGCAGGGGCCCGTTACAATGAGCAGTTCTTC
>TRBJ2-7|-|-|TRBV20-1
CSAEVEGEYF
TGCAGTGCCGAGGTGGAGGGAGAGTACTTC
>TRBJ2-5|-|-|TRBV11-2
CASRGQKETQYF
TGTGCCAGCAGAGGACAGAAAGAGACCCAGTACTTC
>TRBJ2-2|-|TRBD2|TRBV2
CASNSGSSTGELFF
TGTGCCAGTAATAGCGGGAGTAGTACCGGGGAGCTGTTTTTT
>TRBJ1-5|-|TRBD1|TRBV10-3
CAVGQGWRNQPQHF
TGTGCCGTGGGACAGGGTTGGCGCAATCAGCCCCAGCATTTT
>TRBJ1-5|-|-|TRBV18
CASSPIPRGLQYSNQPQHF
TGTGCCAGCTCACCAATTCCGCGCGGCTTACAGTATAGCAATCAGCCCCAGCATTTT
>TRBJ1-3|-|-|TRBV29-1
CSVEEGASGNTIYF
TGCAGCGTTGAAGAGGGTGCCTCTGGAAACACCATATATTTT
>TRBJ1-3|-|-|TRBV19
CASSLGTTGNTIYF
TGTGCCAGTAGCCTCGGGACAACTGGAAACACCATATATTTT
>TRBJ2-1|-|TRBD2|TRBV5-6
CASGGMAGGPVGYNEQFF
TGTGCCAGCGGAGGGATGGCGGGAGGGCCAGTGGGCTACAATGAGCAGTTCTTC
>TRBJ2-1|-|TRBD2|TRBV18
CASSLTSGSAGEQFF
TGTGCCAGCTCACTTACTAGCGGGAGCGCCGGTGAGCAGTTCTTC
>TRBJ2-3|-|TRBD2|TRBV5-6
CASSLIAGGSDTQYF
TGTGCCAGCAGCTTAATAGCGGGAGGCTCAGATACGCAGTATTTT
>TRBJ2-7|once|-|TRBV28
CASSLRGPYEQYF
TGTGCCAGCAGTTTGCGGGGGCCCTACGAGCAGTACTTC
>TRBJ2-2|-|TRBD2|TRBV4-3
CASSQRGLANTGELFF
TGCGCCAGCAGCCAACGGGGACTAGCTAACACCGGGGAGCTGTTTTTT